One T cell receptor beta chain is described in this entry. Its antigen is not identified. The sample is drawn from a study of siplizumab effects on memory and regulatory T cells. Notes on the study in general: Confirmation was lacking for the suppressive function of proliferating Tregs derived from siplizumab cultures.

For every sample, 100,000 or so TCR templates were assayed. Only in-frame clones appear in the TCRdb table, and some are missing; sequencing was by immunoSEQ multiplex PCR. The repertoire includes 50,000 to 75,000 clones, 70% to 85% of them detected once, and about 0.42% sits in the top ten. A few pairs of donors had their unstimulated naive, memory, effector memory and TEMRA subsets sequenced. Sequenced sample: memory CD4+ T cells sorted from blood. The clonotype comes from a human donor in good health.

CDR3 bases: TGTGCCAGCAGCTCCCACAGGGGGCTAAAGGAAAAACTGTTTTTT. It yields the protein CASSSHRGLKEKLFF. This chain joins TRBV16 and TRBJ1-4, with 9 bases that match TRBD1. The CDR3 sequence is 15 residues long. After removal of 5 bases from V and 8 bases from J, the junction contained 9 bases not matched to a gene. Germline V gene sequence: CDR1 KGHSY, CDR2 FQNENV.